This TCR beta chain was captured by sequencing in a study of cytomegalovirus exposure and HLA in healthy donors. In the PCR, 60 Vbeta and 13 Jbeta primers were used. The repertoire was sequenced with immunoSEQ multiplex PCR; TCRdb's copy has only in-frame clones and lacks some. Among 140,000 to 150,000 clones, about 75% were seen once, and the ten largest hold 7%. There are a few counts of this clone. Germline assignment: CDR1 LNHNV and CDR2 YYDKDF (reference sequence). The CDR3 sequence is 19 residues long. V trimming: 0 bases; J trimming: 8 bases; junction bases outside the gene matches: 16. The V gene is TRBV15, the J gene TRBJ1-4; TRBD1 agrees at 9 bases. The sequencing input was PBMCs. This clonotype originated in a man under 40 in good health and CMV-seronegative. The CDR3 DNA follows: TGTGCCACCAGCAGAGATAATGTTGCGGGACAGGGTAGAAGAGAAAAACTGTTTTTT. Translating it yields CATSRDNVAGQGRREKLFF.